The source of this T cell receptor beta chain is a study of blood T cells in healthy people across ages. For the second PCR, which ran for about 6 to 12 cycles, a sample-barcoded 5' primer and a J-beta primer mix were used. TCRdb independently ran MiXCR on the 5' RACE reads; one entry per CDR3 protein. The sample includes hundreds of thousands of distinct CDR3 sequences, roughly 43% of them seen just once. Germline assignment: CDR1 MGHDK and CDR2 SYGVNS. Trimming removed 4 bases from V and 8 bases from J, with 14 bases in between. The CDR3 spans 13 residues. The chain combines TRBV25-1 with TRBJ1-2; TRBD1 is a possible D gene (6 bases). Source material: blood. This receptor was obtained from a man older than 75 in good health. The CDR3 nucleotides read TGTGCCAGCAGTGGGGACACGGCCAGGGGCTACACCTTC. This gives the protein CASSGDTARGYTF.